These 22 T cell receptor beta chains originate from one sample sequenced in a study of shared clonotypes between healthy human individuals. Libraries were prepared by immunoSEQ multiplex PCR; TCRdb keeps only in-frame clonotypes and omits some of them. The table records approximately 2.1 million clones, approximately 93% of them present only once. The sample was naive CD4+ T cells from PBMCs. Regarding subset: CD45RA+ positively selected. The receptors stem from a man younger than 35 in good health. Some clones in this sample may be carry-over from other donors' samples.

The chain recombines TRBV4-3 with TRBJ1-4; D unclear. The CDR3 is 14 residues long. V lost 1 base to trimming and J lost 7 bases, with 10 bases between them. In germline, CDR1 is LGHNA, CDR2 YSLEER. This CDR3 reads CASSQVAWGEKLFF. The CDR3, as DNA: TGCGCCAGCAGCCAAGTAGCGTGGGGTGAAAAACTGTTTTTT.

J is TRBJ2-3 and V is TRBV7-9; tentatively, D is TRBD2 (6 bases). CDR1 and CDR2 from the germline V gene are SEHNR and FQNEAQ (reference sequence). The CDR3 covers 15 residues. Trimming took 5 bases from V and 2 from J, leaving 14 bases between them. CDR3 sequence reads: CASSRRTTDTDTQYF. The CDR3 DNA reads as TGTGCCAGCAGCCGACGGACTACCGACACAGATACGCAGTATTTT.

The CDR3, as DNA: TGTGCCAGCCGATCACCCGGCAGGAACGCTCACGAGCAGTACTTC. Translation gives CASRSPGRNAHEQYF. The V gene is TRBV28, the J gene TRBJ2-7; D gene unclear. Germline values: CDR1 MDHEN, CDR2 SYDVKM. This CDR3 is built from 15 residues. The germline V and J ends were trimmed by 8 bases and 5 bases, with 22 bases remaining between them.

The chain uses TRBV2 and TRBJ1-5, with TRBD1 as a possible D gene (6 bases). The CDR3 spans 15 residues. Trimming removed 6 bases at V and 4 bases at J, with 16 bases between. Germline CDR1 is SNHLY and CDR2 is FYNNEI. The CDR3 region has the DNA TGTGCCAGCAGCGACGACCAGGGGTTGAATCAGCCCCAGCATTTT. Translating it yields CASSDDQGLNQPQHF.

The chain links TRBV15 to TRBJ2-5; 7 bases are a match to TRBD2. CDR1 and CDR2 (germline): LNHNV, YYDKDF (reference sequence). V was pared by 0 bases and J by 5 bases, with 6 bases of the junction left unmatched. The CDR3 has 15 amino acids. CDR3 coding DNA: TGTGCCACCAGCAGAGAGGGGGGGTACCGGGAGACCCAGTACTTC. It specifies CATSREGGYRETQYF. Combining the CDR3 with reference TRBV15 and TRBJ2-5 gives the whole variable domain DAMVIQNPRYQVTQFGKPVTLSCSQTLNHNVMYWYQQKSSQAPKLLFHYYDKDFNNEADTPDNFQSRRPNTSFCFLDIRSPGLGDTAMYLCATSREGGYRETQYFGPGTRLLVL.

The chain recombines TRBV5-6 with TRBJ2-7; the match to TRBD2 covers 11 bases. The V segment lost 1 base and the J segment 5 bases; nucleotides outside the gene matches: 2. Germline CDR1 and CDR2: SGHDT and YYEEEE. The CDR3 length is 14 residues. CDR3 DNA: TGTGCCAGCAGCTTGACTAGCGGGAGCCACGAGCAGTACTTC. This sequence encodes CASSLTSGSHEQYF.

The rearrangement joins TRBV1 to TRBJ2-5; TRBD1, the D gene given by the table, was not confirmed from the DNA. TRBV1 is a documented pseudogene. CDR3 length: 19 residues. In DNA form, the CDR3 reads TGCACCAGCAGCCAAGATCTTCCCGGGACAGGGTCTTTCCTAGAGACCCAGTACTTC. It codes for CTSSQDLPGTGSFLETQYF.

The chain has TRBV5-1 and TRBJ2-1; 12 bases are a match to TRBD2. The CDR3 covers 18 residues. V was clipped by 2 bases and J by 5 bases; unmatched bases: 11. CDR1 and CDR2 (germline): SGHRS, YFSETQ. CDR3 in amino acids: CASSLRLAGGPVNNEQFF. As DNA, the CDR3 is TGCGCCAGCAGCTTACGGCTAGCGGGAGGGCCCGTCAACAATGAGCAGTTCTTC.

The V and J genes are TRBV5-1 and TRBJ1-4; D call uncertain. This CDR3 comprises 14 residues. Deletions cut 3 bases from V and 5 bases from J, with 11 bases between. Germline V gene sequence: CDR1 SGHRS, CDR2 YFSETQ. CDR3 DNA: TGCGCCAGCAGCTATGAACGGCTGAATGAAAAACTGTTTTTT. It codes for CASSYERLNEKLFF.

The chain links TRBV30 to TRBJ1-5; the match to TRBD1 covers 8 bases. There are 14 residues in the CDR3. J gave up 5 bases and V 3 bases, and 6 bases lay outside the gene matches. Germline V lookup: CDR1 GTSNPN, CDR2 SVGIG (reference sequence). The CDR3 region has the DNA TGTGCCTGGAGCGATGGACAGGGAGATCAGCCCCAGCATTTT. Translation gives CAWSDGQGDQPQHF.

The V and J genes are TRBV7-2 and TRBJ2-6; possibly TRBD2 for D (5 bases). With 5 bases removed from V and 2 bases from J, the gap between germline ends came to 13 bases. The CDR3 consists of 16 residues. CDR1 is SGHTA and CDR2 is FQGNSA in the germline V gene. CDR3 nucleotides: TGTGCCAGCAGCGCGGGCCCGCGAGCTGGGGCCAACGTCCTGACTTTC. It translates to CASSAGPRAGANVLTF.

The V and J genes are TRBV30 and TRBJ2-3, with a possible D match to TRBD1 (5 bases). The CDR3 covers 15 residues. V lost 4 bases, J lost 2 bases, and 16 bases lay in between. Germline CDR1 GTSNPN, CDR2 SVGIG (reference sequence). The CDR3 sequence: CAWTRGPSTTDTQYF. The CDR3 bases are TGTGCCTGGACTAGGGGTCCCTCCACCACAGATACGCAGTATTTT.

The V and J genes are TRBV10-3 and TRBJ2-1; 8 bases are a match to TRBD2. Germline CDR1 and CDR2: ENHRY and SYGVKD. Trimming took 3 bases from V and 5 from J; bases not matched to a gene: 6. This CDR3 is built from 15 residues. As DNA, the CDR3 is TGTGCCATCAGTGAAGCTAGCGGGTACAACAATGAGCAGTTCTTC. As protein: CAISEASGYNNEQFF.

The chain couples TRBV5-4 to TRBJ1-1; D is undetermined. CDR3 size: 15 residues. V gave up 3 bases and J gave up 0 bases, with 12 bases separating them. Germline V gene data show CDR1 as SGHNT and CDR2 as YYREEE (reference sequence). CDR3 sequence reads: CASSSGPTVNTEAFF. The CDR3 nucleotides read TGTGCCAGCAGCTCCGGCCCAACAGTGAACACTGAAGCTTTCTTT.

The V and J genes are TRBV7-9 and TRBJ1-3, with D perhaps TRBD1 (5 bases). Germline V gives CDR1 SEHNR, CDR2 FQNEAQ (reference sequence). This CDR3 contains 16 residues. Trimming removed 5 bases at V and 0 bases at J, with 14 bases between. The CDR3 is CASSPAGRGSGNTIYF. CDR3 bases: TGTGCCAGCAGCCCGGCGGGACGGGGCTCTGGAAACACCATATATTTT.

CDR3 sequence reads: CASSSSGGTRVEQYF. In DNA, the CDR3 is TGTGCCAGCAGTTCCTCCGGGGGGACGAGAGTCGAGCAGTACTTC. The rearrangement links TRBV28 to TRBJ2-7; TRBD2 agrees at 7 bases. Germline V gene lookup returns CDR1 MDHEN and CDR2 SYDVKM. CDR3 length equals 15 residues. The V segment lost 4 bases and the J segment 6 bases; nucleotides outside the gene matches: 12.

The CDR3 DNA follows: TGTGCCAGCAGCCTCGGTGGGAGGAGGGAATGGGATGAGCAGTTCTTC. Translation gives CASSLGGRREWDEQFF. This chain links TRBV14 with TRBJ2-1; TRBD2 might be the D (6 bases). The CDR3 spans 16 residues. The V end was cut by 4 bases, the J end by 8 bases, with 21 bases between. Germline lookup yields CDR1 SGHDN and CDR2 FVKESK.

The gene calls are TRBV5-1 and TRBJ1-2, with 8 nucleotides matching TRBD1. The CDR3 loop spans 15 amino acids. Germline V gene lookup returns CDR1 SGHRS and CDR2 YFSETQ. V shed 5 bases and J 0 bases; nucleotides not matched to a gene: 6. The CDR3 spells CASRRGTGANYGYTF. As DNA, the CDR3 is TGCGCCAGCAGACGTGGGACAGGAGCTAACTATGGCTACACCTTC.

J is TRBJ2-7 and V is TRBV7-8, with TRBD1 as a possible D gene (6 bases). This CDR3 has 18 amino acids. Trimming took 7 bases from V and 2 from J, leaving 27 bases between them. Germline lookup yields CDR1 SGHVS and CDR2 FQNEAQ. This CDR3 is CASTSARGLSFSTYEQYF. CDR3 sequence (DNA): TGTGCCAGCACCTCGGCCAGGGGCCTCAGTTTTTCCACCTACGAGCAGTACTTC.

The rearrangement joins TRBV21-1 to TRBJ2-6. TRBV21-1 is deemed a pseudogene. This CDR3 comprises 17 residues. In DNA form, the CDR3 reads TGTGCCAGCAGCACCGGGACGGCCTTTTGTGGGGCCAACGTCCTGACTTTC. Residues: CASSTGTAFCGANVLTF.

The chain carries TRBV6-4 and TRBJ1-5; possible D gene TRBD1, 6 bases. Trimming removed 3 bases at V and 6 bases at J, with 12 bases between. The CDR3 extends over 14 amino acids. CDR1 and CDR2 from the germline V gene are MRHNA and SNTAGT. The CDR3 region is CASSESGESQPQHF. Written as DNA, the CDR3 is TGTGCCAGCAGTGAGTCAGGGGAAAGTCAGCCCCAGCATTTT.

The chain employs TRBV7-9 and TRBJ2-3, with 11 positions matching TRBD2. The V and J ends lost 6 bases and 3 bases, in that order; junction bases with no gene match: 5. CDR3 length: 15 residues. Germline V gene data show CDR1 as SEHNR and CDR2 as FQNEAQ (reference sequence). The CDR3 DNA follows: TGTGCCAGCAGGGTTACTAGCGGGAGTACAGATACGCAGTATTTT. This gives the protein CASRVTSGSTDTQYF.